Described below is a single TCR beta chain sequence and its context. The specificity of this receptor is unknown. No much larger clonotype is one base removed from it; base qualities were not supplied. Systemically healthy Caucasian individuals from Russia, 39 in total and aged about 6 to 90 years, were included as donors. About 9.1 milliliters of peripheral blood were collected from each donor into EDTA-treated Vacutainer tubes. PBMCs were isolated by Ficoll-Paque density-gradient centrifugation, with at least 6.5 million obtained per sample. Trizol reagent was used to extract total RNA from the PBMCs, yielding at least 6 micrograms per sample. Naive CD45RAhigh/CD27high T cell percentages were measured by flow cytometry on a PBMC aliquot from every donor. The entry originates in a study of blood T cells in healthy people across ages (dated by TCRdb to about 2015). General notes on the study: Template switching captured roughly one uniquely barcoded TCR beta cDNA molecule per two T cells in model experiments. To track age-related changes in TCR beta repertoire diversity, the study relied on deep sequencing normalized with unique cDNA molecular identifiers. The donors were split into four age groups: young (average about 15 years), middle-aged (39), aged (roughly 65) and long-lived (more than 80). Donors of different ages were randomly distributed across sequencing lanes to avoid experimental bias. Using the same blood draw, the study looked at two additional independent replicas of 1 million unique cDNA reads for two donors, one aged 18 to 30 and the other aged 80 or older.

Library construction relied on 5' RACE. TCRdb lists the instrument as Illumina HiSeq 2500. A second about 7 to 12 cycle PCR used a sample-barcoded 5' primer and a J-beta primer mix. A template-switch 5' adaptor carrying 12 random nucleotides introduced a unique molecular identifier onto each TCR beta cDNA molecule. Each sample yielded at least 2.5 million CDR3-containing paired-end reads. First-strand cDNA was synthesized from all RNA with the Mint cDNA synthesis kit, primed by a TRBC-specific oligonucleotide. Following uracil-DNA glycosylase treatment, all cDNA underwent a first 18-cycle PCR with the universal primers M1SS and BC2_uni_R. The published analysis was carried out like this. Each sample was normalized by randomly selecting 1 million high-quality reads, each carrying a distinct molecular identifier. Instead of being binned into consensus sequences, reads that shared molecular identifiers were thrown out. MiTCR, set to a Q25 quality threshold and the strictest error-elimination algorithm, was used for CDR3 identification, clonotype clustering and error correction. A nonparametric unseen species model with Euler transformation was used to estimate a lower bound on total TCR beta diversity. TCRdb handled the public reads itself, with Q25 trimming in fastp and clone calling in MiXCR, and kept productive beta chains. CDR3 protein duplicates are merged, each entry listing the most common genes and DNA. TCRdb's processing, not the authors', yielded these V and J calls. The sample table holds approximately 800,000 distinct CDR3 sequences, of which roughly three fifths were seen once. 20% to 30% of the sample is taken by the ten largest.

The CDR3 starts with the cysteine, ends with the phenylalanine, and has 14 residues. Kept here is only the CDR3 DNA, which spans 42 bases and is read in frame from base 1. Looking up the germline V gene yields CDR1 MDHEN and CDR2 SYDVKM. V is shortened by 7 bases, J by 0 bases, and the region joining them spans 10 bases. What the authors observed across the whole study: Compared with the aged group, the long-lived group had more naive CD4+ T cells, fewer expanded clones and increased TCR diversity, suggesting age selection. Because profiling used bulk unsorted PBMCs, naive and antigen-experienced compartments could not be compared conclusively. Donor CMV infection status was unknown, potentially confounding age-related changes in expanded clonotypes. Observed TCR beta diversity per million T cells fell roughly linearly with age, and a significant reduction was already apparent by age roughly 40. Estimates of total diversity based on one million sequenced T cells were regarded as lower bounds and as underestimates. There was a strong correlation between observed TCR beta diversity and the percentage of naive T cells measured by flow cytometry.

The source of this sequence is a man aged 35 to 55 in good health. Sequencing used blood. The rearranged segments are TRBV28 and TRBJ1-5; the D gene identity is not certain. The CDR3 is CASTQQYSNQPQHF. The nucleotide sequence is TGTGCCAGCACTCAACAGTATAGCAATCAGCCCCAGCATTTT.